The sequence of this T cell receptor (beta chain) was determined in a study of lymphopenia after photon versus proton radiotherapy. Study results and caveats: Photon-treated patients lost naive T cells and TCR diversity; proton-treated stayed stable. Only patients who died were analyzed for survival; proton advantage is unproven.

Libraries were prepared by immunoSEQ multiplex PCR; TCRdb keeps only in-frame clonotypes and omits some of them. The sample yields 37,000 or so clones, around 84% seen once. As to this clone: The antigen is not known.

The material sequenced was peripheral blood, taken from a patient treated with proton-based radiotherapy. The TCR originated in a woman aged 70 to 79 with pancreatic cancer. Some clones in this sample may be carry-over from other donors' samples.

CDR3 loop: CASSLVGGVPTKEQYF. The CDR3 nucleotides read TGTGCCAGCAGCTTGGTGGGAGGGGTACCTACGAAGGAGCAGTACTTC. The chain is built from TRBV7-8 and TRBJ2-5; TRBD2 agrees at 7 bases. Germline CDR1 and CDR2: SGHVS and FQNEAQ. V shed 3 bases and J 11 bases; nucleotides not matched to a gene: 18. The CDR3 extends over 16 amino acids.